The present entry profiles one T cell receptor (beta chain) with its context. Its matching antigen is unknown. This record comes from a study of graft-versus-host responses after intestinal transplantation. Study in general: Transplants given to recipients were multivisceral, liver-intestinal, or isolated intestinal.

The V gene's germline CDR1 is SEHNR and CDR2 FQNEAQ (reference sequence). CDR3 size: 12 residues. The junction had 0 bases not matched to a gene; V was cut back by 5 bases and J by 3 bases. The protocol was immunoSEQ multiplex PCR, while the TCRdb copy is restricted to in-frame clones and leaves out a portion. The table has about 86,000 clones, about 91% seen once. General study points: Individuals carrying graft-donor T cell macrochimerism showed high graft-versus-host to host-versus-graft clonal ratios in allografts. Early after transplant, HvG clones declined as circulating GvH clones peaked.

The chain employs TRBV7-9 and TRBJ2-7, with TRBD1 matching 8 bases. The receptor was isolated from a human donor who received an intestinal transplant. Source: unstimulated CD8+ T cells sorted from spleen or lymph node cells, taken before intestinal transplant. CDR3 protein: CASSGQGYEQYF. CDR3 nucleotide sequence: TGTGCCAGCAGCGGACAGGGCTACGAGCAGTACTTC.